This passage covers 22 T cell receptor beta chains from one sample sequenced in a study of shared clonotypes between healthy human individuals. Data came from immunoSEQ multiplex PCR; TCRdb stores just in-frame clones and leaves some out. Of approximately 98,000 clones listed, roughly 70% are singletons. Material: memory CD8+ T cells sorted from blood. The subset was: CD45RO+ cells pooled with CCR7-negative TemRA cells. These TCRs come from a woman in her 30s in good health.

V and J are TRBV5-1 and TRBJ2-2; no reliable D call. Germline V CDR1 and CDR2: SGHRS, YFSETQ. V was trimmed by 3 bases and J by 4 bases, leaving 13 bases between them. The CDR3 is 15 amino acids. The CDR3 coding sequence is TGCGCCAGCAGCTGGCTCGGGTCGTTCACCGGGGAGCTGTTTTTT. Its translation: CASSWLGSFTGELFF.

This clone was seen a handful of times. The CDR3 is CASSLGGQGRGQPQHF. The CDR3 coding sequence is TGTGCCAGCAGCTTAGGCGGACAGGGAAGAGGTCAGCCCCAGCATTTT. The chain employs TRBV7-8 and TRBJ1-5; 8 positions match TRBD1. From germline, CDR1 is SGHVS and CDR2 FQNEAQ. The CDR3 runs 16 residues. The V and J ends lost 1 base and 6 bases, in that order; junction bases with no gene match: 8. The whole variable domain, filled in from reference TRBV7-8 and TRBJ1-5, reads GAGVSQSPRYKVAKRGQDVALRCDPISGHVSLFWYQQALGQGPEFLTYFQNEAQLDKSGLPSDRFFAERPEGSVSTLKIQRTQQEDSAVYLCASSLGGQGRGQPQHFGDGTRLSIL.

CDR3 bases: TGTGCCAGCAGTCAAAGCCATTGGAATGAGCAGTTCTTC. Encoded protein: CASSQSHWNEQFF. The chain employs TRBV27 and TRBJ2-1; D is uncertain. The CDR3 is 13 residues long. Trimming pared 5 bases from V and 7 bases from J, leaving 12 bases between. Germline assignment: CDR1 MNHEY and CDR2 SMNVEV (reference sequence).

The CDR3 bases are TGTGCCAGCAGCTTAGGGCCCGTTACCGGGGAGCTGTTTTTT. Protein product: CASSLGPVTGELFF. This rearrangement joins TRBV11-3 to TRBJ2-2; D is undetermined. Germline V gene lookup returns CDR1 SGHNT and CDR2 YENEEA. There are 14 residues in the CDR3. Trimming removed 1 base at V and 5 bases at J, with 8 bases between.

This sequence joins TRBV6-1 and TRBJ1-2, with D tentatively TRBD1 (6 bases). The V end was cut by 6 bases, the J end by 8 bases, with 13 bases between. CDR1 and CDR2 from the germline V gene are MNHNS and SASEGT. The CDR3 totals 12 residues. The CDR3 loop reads CASRQGIGGYTF. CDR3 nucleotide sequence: TGTGCCAGCAGACAGGGAATTGGAGGCTACACCTTC.

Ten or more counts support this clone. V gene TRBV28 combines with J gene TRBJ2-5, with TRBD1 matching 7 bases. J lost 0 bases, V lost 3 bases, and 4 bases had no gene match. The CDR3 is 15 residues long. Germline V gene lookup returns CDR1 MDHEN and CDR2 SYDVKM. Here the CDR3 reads CASSFWGTDQETQYF. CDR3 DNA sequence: TGTGCCAGCAGTTTCTGGGGGACAGACCAAGAGACCCAGTACTTC.

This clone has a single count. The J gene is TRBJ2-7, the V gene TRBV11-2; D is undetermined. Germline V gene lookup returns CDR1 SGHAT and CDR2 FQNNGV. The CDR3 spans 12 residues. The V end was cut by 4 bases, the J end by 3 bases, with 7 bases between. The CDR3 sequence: CASSSSFYEQYF. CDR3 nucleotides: TGTGCCAGCAGCTCTAGTTTCTACGAGCAGTACTTC.

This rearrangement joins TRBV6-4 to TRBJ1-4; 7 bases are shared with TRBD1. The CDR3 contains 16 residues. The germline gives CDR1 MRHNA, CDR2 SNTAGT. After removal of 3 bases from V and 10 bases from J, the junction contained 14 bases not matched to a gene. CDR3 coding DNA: TGTGCCAGCAGTGAAGCTATAGGGGGCGGGGCCGGAAAACTGTTTTTT. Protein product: CASSEAIGGGAGKLFF.

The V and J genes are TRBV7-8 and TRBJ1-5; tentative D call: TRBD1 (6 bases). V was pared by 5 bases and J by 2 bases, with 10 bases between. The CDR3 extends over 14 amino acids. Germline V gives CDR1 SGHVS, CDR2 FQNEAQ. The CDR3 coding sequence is TGTGCCAGCAGCCTTCCAGGGGGCAATCAGCCCCAGCATTTT. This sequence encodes CASSLPGGNQPQHF.

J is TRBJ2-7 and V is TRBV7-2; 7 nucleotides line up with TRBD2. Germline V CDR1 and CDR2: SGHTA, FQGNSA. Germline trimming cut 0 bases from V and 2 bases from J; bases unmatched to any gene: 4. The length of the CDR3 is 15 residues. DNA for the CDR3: TGTGCCAGCAGCTTAGCCCGGGACTACGCCTACGAGCAGTACTTC. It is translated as CASSLARDYAYEQYF. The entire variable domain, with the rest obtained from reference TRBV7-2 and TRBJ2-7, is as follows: GAGVSQSPSNKVTEKGKDVELRCDPISGHTALYWYRQSLGQGLEFLIYFQGNSAPDKSGLPSDRFSAERTGGSVSTLTIQRTQQEDSAVYLCASSLARDYAYEQYFGPGTRLTVT.

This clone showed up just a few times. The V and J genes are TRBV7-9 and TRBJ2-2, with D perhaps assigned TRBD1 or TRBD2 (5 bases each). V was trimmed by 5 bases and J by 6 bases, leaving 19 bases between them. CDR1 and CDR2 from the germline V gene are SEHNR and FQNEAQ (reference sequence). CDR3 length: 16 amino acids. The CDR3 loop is CASSPRDAEGSGELFF. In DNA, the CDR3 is TGTGCCAGCAGCCCCCGGGACGCCGAAGGTTCCGGGGAGCTGTTTTTT.

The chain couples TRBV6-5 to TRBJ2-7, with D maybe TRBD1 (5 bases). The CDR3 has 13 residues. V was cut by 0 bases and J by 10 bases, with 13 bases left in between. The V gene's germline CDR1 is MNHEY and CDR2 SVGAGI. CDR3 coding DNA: TGTGCCAGCAGTTACTCTGGGGCCCCTTCCCAGTACTTC. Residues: CASSYSGAPSQYF.

Written as DNA, the CDR3 is TGCAGCGTTATACTGACAGGGTTTAACTATGGCTACACCTTC. Protein sequence: CSVILTGFNYGYTF. This chain joins TRBV29-1 and TRBJ1-2, with 7 bases aligning to TRBD1. CDR3 size: 14 residues. V shed 5 bases and J 1 base; nucleotides not matched to a gene: 7. The V gene's germline CDR1 is SQVTM and CDR2 ANQGSEA.

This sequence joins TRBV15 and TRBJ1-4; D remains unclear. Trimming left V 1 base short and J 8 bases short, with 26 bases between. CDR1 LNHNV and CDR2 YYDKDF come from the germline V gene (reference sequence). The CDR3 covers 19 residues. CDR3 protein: CATSRGLVGGRIPWEKLFF. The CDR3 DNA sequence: TGTGCCACCAGCAGAGGGCTGGTAGGCGGACGGATTCCTTGGGAAAAACTGTTTTTT.

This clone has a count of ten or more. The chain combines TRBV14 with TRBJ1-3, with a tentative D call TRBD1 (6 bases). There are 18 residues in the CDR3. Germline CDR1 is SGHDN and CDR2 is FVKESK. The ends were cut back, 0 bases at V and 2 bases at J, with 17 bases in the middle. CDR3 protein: CASSQDIWGRGPGNTIYF. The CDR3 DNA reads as TGTGCCAGCAGCCAAGATATTTGGGGGCGCGGTCCTGGAAACACCATATATTTT. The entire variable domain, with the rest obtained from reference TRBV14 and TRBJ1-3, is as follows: EAGVTQFPSHSVIEKGQTVTLRCDPISGHDNLYWYRRVMGKEIKFLLHFVKESKQDESGMPNNRFLAERTGGTYSTLKVQPAELEDSGVYFCASSQDIWGRGPGNTIYFGEGSWLTVV.

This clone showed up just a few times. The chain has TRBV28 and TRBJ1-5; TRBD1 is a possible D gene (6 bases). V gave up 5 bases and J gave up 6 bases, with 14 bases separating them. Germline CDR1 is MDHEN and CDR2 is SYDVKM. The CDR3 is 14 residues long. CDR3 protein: CASSPGQWSQPQHF. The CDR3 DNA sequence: TGTGCCAGCAGTCCCGGACAGTGGAGTCAGCCCCAGCATTTT. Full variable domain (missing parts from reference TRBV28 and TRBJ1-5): DVKVTQSSRYLVKRTGEKVFLECVQDMDHENMFWYRQDPGLGLRLIYFSYDVKMKEKGDIPEGYSVSREKKERFSLILESASTNQTSMYLCASSPGQWSQPQHFGDGTRLSIL.

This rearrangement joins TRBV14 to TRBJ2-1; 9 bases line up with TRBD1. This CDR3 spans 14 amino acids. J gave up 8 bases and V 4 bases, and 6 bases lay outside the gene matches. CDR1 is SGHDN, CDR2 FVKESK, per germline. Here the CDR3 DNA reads TGTGCCAGCAGCCTCCGGGACAGGGACTATGAGCAGTTCTTC. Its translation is CASSLRDRDYEQFF.

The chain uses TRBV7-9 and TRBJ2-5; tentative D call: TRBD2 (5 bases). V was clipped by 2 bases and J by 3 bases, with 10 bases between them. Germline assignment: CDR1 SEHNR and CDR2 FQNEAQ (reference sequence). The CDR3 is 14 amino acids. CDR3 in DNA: TGTGCCAGCAGCTTATTTCGGGGTAAAGAGACCCAGTACTTC. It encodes CASSLFRGKETQYF.

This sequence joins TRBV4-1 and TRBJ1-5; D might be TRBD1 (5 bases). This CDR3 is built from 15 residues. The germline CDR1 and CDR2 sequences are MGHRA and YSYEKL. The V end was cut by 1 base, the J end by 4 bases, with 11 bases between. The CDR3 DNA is TGCGCCAGCAGCCAAGCGTGGGGGGGGAATCAGCCCCAGCATTTT. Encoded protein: CASSQAWGGNQPQHF.

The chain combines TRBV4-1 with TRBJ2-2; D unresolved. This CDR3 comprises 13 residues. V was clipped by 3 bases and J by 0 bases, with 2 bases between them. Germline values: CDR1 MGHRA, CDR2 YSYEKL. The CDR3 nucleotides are TGCGCCAGCAGCCATACGAACACCGGGGAGCTGTTTTTT. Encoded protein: CASSHTNTGELFF.

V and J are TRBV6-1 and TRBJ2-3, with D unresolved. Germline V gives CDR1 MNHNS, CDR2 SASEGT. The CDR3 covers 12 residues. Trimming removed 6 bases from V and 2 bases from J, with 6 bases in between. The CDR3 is CASSMYTDTQYF. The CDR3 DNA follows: TGTGCCAGCAGCATGTACACAGATACGCAGTATTTT.

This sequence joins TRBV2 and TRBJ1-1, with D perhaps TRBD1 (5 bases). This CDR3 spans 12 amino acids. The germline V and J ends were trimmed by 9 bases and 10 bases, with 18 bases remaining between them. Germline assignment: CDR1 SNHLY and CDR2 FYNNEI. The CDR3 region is CARTTGGPGAFF. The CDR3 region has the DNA TGTGCCAGGACTACCGGGGGTCCAGGAGCTTTCTTT.